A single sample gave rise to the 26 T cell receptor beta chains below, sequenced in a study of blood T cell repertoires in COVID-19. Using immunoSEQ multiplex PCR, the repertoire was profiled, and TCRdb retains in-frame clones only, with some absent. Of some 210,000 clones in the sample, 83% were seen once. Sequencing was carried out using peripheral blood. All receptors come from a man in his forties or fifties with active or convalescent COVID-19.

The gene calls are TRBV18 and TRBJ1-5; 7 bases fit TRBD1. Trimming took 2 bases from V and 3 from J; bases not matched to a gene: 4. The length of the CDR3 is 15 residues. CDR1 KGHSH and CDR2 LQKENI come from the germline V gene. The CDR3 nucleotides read TGTGCCAGCTCACCATCGGACAGGCCCAATCAGCCCCAGCATTTT. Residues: CASSPSDRPNQPQHF.

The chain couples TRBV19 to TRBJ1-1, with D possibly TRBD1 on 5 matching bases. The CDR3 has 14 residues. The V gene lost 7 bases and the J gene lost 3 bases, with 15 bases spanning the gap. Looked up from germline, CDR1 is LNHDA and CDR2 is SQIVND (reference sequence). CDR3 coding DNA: TGTGCCAGTACCCCGTTATGGGGGGACACTGAAGCTTTCTTT. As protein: CASTPLWGDTEAFF.

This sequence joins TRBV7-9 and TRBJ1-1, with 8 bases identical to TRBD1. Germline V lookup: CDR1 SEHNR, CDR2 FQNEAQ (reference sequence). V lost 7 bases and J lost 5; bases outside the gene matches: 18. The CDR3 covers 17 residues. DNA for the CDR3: TGTGCCAGCAATAGGAACCCTCGGACAGGGTTGATTACTGAAGCTTTCTTT. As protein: CASNRNPRTGLITEAFF.

The CDR3 protein is CAWSTVNLDEQYF. The CDR3, as DNA: TGTGCCTGGAGTACGGTGAACCTTGACGAGCAGTACTTC. The chain carries TRBV30 and TRBJ2-7; D not certain. Trimming removed 2 bases from V and 5 bases from J, with 13 bases in between. CDR1 is GTSNPN and CDR2 is SVGIG in the germline V gene (reference sequence). CDR3 length equals 13 residues.

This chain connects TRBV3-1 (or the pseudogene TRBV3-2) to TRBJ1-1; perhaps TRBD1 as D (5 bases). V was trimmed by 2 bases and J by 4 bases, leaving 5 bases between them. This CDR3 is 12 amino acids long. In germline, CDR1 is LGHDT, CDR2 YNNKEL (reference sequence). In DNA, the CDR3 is TGTGCCAGCAGCCAAAGGGGCACTGAAGCTTTCTTT. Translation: CASSQRGTEAFF.

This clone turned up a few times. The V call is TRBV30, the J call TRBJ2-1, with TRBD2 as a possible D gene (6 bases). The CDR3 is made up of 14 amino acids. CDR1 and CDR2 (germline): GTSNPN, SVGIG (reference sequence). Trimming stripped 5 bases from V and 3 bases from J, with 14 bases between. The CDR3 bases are TGTGCCTGGGAGGGCAGCGGGTACTACAATGAGCAGTTCTTC. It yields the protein CAWEGSGYYNEQFF.

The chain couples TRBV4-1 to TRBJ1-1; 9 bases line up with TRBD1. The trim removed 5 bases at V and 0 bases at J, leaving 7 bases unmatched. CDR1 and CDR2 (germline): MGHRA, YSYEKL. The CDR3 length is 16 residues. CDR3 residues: CASSSPTGGLNTEAFF. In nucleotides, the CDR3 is TGCGCCAGCAGCTCCCCGACAGGGGGGTTGAACACTGAAGCTTTCTTT.

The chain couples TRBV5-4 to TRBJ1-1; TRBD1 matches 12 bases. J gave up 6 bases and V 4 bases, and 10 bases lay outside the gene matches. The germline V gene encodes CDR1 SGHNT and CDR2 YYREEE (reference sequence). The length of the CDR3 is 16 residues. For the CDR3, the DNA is TGTGCCAGCAGCGTCCCGGGACAGGGGGCAGGGTCTGAAGCTTTCTTT. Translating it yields CASSVPGQGAGSEAFF.

The CDR3 reads CASRTSGGATDTQYF. Here the CDR3 DNA reads TGTGCCAGCAGGACCAGCGGGGGGGCGACAGATACGCAGTATTTT. The chain recombines TRBV7-8 with TRBJ2-3, with TRBD2 identical over 10 bases. Germline V lookup: CDR1 SGHVS, CDR2 FQNEAQ. CDR3 size: 15 residues. J gave up 3 bases and V 6 bases, and 6 bases lay outside the gene matches.

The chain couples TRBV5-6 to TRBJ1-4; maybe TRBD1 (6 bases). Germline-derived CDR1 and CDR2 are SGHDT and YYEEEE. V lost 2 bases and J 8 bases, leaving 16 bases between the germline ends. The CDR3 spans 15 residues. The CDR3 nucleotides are TGTGCCAGCAGCTTCTCTGACAGGTGGGAGGAAAAACTGTTTTTT. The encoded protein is CASSFSDRWEEKLFF.

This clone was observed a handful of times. In nucleotides, the CDR3 is TGTGCCAGCAGCGTAGCGGAGGGGCCCCCCTACGAGCAGTACTTC. It specifies CASSVAEGPPYEQYF. The rearrangement links TRBV9 to TRBJ2-7, with a possible D match to TRBD2 (6 bases). Looked up from germline, CDR1 is SGDLS and CDR2 is YYNGEE. V lost 0 bases to trimming and J lost 2 bases, with 12 bases between them. The CDR3 sequence is 15 residues long.

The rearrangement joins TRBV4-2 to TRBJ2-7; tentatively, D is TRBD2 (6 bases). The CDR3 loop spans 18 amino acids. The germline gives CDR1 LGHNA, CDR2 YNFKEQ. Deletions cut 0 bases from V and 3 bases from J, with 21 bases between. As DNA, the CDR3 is TGTGCCAGCAGCCAAGAAAGATTGGGGTACGTGGGAGGCTACGAGCAGTACTTC. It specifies CASSQERLGYVGGYEQYF.

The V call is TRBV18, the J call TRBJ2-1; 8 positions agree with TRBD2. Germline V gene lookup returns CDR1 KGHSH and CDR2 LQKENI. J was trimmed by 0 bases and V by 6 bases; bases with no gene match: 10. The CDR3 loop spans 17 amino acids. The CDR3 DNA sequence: TGTGCCAGCTCCCGATCTAGCGGGCAAAGCTCCTACAATGAGCAGTTCTTC. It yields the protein CASSRSSGQSSYNEQFF.

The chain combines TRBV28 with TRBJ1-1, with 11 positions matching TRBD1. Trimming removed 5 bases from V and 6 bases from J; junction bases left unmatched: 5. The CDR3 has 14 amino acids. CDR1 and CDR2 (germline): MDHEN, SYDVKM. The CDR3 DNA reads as TGTGCCAGCAGTCTAGGACAGGGGGCGGCTGAAGCTTTCTTT. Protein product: CASSLGQGAAEAFF.

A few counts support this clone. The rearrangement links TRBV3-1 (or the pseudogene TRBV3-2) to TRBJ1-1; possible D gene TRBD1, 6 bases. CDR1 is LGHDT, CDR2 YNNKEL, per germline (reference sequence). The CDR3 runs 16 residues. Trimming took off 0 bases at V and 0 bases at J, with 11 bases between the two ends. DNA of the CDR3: TGTGCCAGCAGCCAAGAGGGGGGGGCTGTGAACACTGAAGCTTTCTTT. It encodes CASSQEGGAVNTEAFF.

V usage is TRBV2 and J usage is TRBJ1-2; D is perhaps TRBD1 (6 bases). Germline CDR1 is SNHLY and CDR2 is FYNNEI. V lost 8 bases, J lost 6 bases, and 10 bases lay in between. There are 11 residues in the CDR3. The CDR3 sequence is CASHPGDGYTF. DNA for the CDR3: TGTGCCAGCCATCCAGGGGATGGCTACACCTTC.

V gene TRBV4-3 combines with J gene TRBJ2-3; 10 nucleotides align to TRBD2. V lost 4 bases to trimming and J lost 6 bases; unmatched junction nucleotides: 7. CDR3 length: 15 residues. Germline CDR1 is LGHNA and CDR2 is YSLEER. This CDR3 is CASSPASGGRDTQYF. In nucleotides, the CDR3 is TGCGCCAGCAGCCCGGCTAGCGGGGGCAGGGATACGCAGTATTTT.

The CDR3 DNA follows: TGTGCCAGCAGTTCGGGGGGCGTCGCTGAAGCTTTCTTT. Its protein product is CASSSGGVAEAFF. This rearrangement joins TRBV2 to TRBJ1-1; D may be TRBD1 (6 bases). The germline CDR1 and CDR2 sequences are SNHLY and FYNNEI. The CDR3 contains 13 residues. The germline V and J ends were trimmed by 5 bases and 6 bases, with 13 bases remaining between them.

Here the CDR3 DNA reads TGTGCCAGTAGTATTGGACGGGGAGACACTGAAGCTTTCTTT. Encoded protein: CASSIGRGDTEAFF. V usage is TRBV19 and J usage is TRBJ1-1; no reliable D call. With 3 bases removed from V and 3 bases from J, the gap between germline ends came to 11 bases. The CDR3 consists of 14 residues. Germline CDR1 is LNHDA and CDR2 is SQIVND (reference sequence).

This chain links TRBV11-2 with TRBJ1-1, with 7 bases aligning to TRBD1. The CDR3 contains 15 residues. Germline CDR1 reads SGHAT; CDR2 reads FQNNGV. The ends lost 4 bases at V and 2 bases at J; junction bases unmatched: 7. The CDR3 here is CASSWGTDLNTEAFF. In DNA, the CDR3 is TGTGCCAGCAGCTGGGGGACAGATCTTAACACTGAAGCTTTCTTT. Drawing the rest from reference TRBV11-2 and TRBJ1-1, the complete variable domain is EAGVAQSPRYKIIEKRQSVAFWCNPISGHATLYWYQQILGQGPKLLIQFQNNGVVDDSQLPKDRFSAERLKGVDSTLKIQPAKLEDSAVYLCASSWGTDLNTEAFFGQGTRLTVV.

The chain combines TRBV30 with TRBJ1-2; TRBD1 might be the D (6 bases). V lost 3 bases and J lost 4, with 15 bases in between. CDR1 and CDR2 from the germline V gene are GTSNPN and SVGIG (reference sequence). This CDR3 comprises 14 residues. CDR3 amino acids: CAWRIRQVGYGYTF. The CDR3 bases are TGTGCCTGGAGAATAAGACAGGTCGGCTATGGCTACACCTTC. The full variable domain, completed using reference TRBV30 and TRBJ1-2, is SQTIHQWPATLVQPVGSPLSLECTVEGTSNPNLYWYRQAAGRGLQLLFYSVGIGQISSEVPQNLSASRPQDRQFILSSKKLLLSDSGFYLCAWRIRQVGYGYTFGSGTRLTVV.

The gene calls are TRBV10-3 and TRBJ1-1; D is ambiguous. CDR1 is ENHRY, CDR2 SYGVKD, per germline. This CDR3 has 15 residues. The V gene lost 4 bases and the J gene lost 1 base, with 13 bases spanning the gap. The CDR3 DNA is TGTGCCATCAGTGGAGCCCTAACAGAGAACACTGAAGCTTTCTTT. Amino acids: CAISGALTENTEAFF.

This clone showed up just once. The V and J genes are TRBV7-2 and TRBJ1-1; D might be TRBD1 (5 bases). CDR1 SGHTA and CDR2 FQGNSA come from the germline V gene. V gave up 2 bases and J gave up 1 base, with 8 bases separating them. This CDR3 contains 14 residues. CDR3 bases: TGTGCCAGCAGCTTACAGGGCCGGAACACTGAAGCTTTCTTT. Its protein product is CASSLQGRNTEAFF.

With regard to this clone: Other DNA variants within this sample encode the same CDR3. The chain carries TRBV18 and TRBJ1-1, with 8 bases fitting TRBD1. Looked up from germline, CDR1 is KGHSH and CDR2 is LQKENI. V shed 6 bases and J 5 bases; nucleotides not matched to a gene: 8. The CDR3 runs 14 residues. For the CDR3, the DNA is TGTGCCAGCTCTCCCGGACAGGGCGAAACTGAAGCTTTCTTT. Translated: CASSPGQGETEAFF.

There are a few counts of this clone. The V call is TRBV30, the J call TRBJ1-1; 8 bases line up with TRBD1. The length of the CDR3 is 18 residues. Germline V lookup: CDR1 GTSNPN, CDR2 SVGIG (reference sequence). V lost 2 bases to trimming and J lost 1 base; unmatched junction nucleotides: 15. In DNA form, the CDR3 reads TGTGCCTGGAGTAGGCGGGACAGGACCGAACCAGAGAACACTGAAGCTTTCTTT. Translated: CAWSRRDRTEPENTEAFF.

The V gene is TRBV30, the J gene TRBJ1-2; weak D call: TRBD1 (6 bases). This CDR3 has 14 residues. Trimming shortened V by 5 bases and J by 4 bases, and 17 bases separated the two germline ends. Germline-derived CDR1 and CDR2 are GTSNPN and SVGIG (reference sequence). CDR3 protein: CAWAAGARVYGYTF. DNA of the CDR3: TGTGCCTGGGCGGCGGGGGCGCGTGTCTATGGCTACACCTTC. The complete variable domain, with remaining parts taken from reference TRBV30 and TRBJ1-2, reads SQTIHQWPATLVQPVGSPLSLECTVEGTSNPNLYWYRQAAGRGLQLLFYSVGIGQISSEVPQNLSASRPQDRQFILSSKKLLLSDSGFYLCAWAAGARVYGYTFGSGTRLTVV.